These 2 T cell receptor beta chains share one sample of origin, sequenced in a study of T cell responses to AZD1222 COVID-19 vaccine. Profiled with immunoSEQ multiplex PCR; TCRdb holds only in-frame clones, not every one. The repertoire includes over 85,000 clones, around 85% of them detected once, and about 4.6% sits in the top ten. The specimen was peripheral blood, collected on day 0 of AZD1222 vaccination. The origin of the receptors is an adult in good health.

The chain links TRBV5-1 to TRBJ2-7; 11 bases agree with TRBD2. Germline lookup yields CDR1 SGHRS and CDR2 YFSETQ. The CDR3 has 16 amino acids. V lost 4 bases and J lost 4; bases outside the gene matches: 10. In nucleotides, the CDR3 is TGCGCCAGCAGCCCGGACGGGACTAGCGGAGGATACGAGCAGTACTTC. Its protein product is CASSPDGTSGGYEQYF.

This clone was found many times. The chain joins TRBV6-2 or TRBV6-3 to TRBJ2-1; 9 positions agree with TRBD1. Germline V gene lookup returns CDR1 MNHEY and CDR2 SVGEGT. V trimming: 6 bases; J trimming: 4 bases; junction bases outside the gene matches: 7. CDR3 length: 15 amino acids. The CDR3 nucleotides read TGTGCCAGCAGCCCACAGGGGGCGGTATACAATGAGCAGTTCTTC. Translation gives CASSPQGAVYNEQFF.